The rows below give T cell receptor beta chains drawn from one sample of a study of cytomegalovirus exposure and HLA in healthy donors. The assay was immunoSEQ multiplex PCR, and TCRdb's table has in-frame clones only and misses some. The table records 120,000 or so clones, more than 70% of them present only once. The sample taken for sequencing was PBMCs. The receptors stem from a young man in good health and CMV-seronegative. CDR3s include the opening cysteine and the closing phenylalanine or tryptophan. The D gene is left open where the match is weak. Size is omitted from some rows. Given values are once, few, many or a class for expanded clones.

CDR3 DNA: TGCGCCAGCAGCACCGGACAGGGTGCCGACGAGCAGTACTTC
CDR3 protein: CASSTGQGADEQYF
clone size: -
J gene: TRBJ2-7
D gene: TRBD1
V gene: TRBV5-1

CDR3 DNA: TGTGCCAGCAGCTTAAGGGGAACGTACACTGAAGCTTTCTTT
CDR3 protein: CASSLRGTYTEAFF
clone size: -
J gene: TRBJ1-1
D gene: -
V gene: TRBV11-2

CDR3 DNA: TGCGCCAGCAGCTTGGAGGCTAGCGTCACAGATACGCAGTATTTT
CDR3 protein: CASSLEASVTDTQYF
clone size: -
J gene: TRBJ2-3
D gene: -
V gene: TRBV5-1

CDR3 DNA: TGTGCCAGCAGCTGGGACGACAGGGCCTCCGGGGAGCTGTTTTTT
CDR3 protein: CASSWDDRASGELFF
clone size: -
J gene: TRBJ2-2
D gene: TRBD1
V gene: TRBV5-4

CDR3 DNA: TGCGCCAGCAGCCAAGATAGTCCGGGACAGGGGGCGACAGATACGCAGTATTTT
CDR3 protein: CASSQDSPGQGATDTQYF
clone size: -
J gene: TRBJ2-3
D gene: TRBD1
V gene: TRBV4-3

CDR3 DNA: TGTGCCAGCAGTCCAGCCCGAATTAGCGGGGGGAAGTACGAGCAGTACTTC
CDR3 protein: CASSPARISGGKYEQYF
clone size: -
J gene: TRBJ2-7
D gene: TRBD2
V gene: TRBV28

CDR3 DNA: TGTGCCTGGAATCGAGACTCTGGAAACACCATATATTTT
CDR3 protein: CAWNRDSGNTIYF
clone size: few
J gene: TRBJ1-3
D gene: -
V gene: TRBV30

CDR3 DNA: TGCAGCGTTGTTGAGGGGGCAGCACAAGAGACCCAGTACTTC
CDR3 protein: CSVVEGAAQETQYF
clone size: -
J gene: TRBJ2-5
D gene: TRBD1
V gene: TRBV29-1

CDR3 DNA: TGTGCCAGCAGTGAAGGTCTAGCAGCTAGCACAGATACGCAGTATTTT
CDR3 protein: CASSEGLAASTDTQYF
clone size: few
J gene: TRBJ2-3
D gene: -
V gene: TRBV2

CDR3 DNA: TGTGCCAGCAGTGACGTGGAGATAATTAACATGAACACTGAAGCTTTCTTT
CDR3 protein: CASSDVEIINMNTEAFF
clone size: -
J gene: TRBJ1-1
D gene: -
V gene: TRBV2

CDR3 DNA: TGTGCCAGCTCATCAGAGACAGGGGGCTACGAGCAGTACTTC
CDR3 protein: CASSSETGGYEQYF
clone size: -
J gene: TRBJ2-7
D gene: TRBD1
V gene: TRBV18

CDR3 DNA: TGTGCCATCAGTGTCGGACTGAGTGGAGCTGGAAACACCATATATTTT
CDR3 protein: CAISVGLSGAGNTIYF
clone size: -
J gene: TRBJ1-3
D gene: -
V gene: TRBV10-3

CDR3 DNA: TGTGCCAGCAGCTCCCCAGGGGGCACCTACGAGCAGTACTTC
CDR3 protein: CASSSPGGTYEQYF
clone size: -
J gene: TRBJ2-7
D gene: TRBD1
V gene: TRBV7-9

CDR3 DNA: TGTGCCATCAGTGATTCAGCAGATACGCAGTATTTT
CDR3 protein: CAISDSADTQYF
clone size: -
J gene: TRBJ2-3
D gene: -
V gene: TRBV10-3

CDR3 DNA: TGTGCCAGCAGTGCCGAGAGGGGACAGTCTGGAAACACCATATATTTT
CDR3 protein: CASSAERGQSGNTIYF
clone size: -
J gene: TRBJ1-3
D gene: TRBD1
V gene: TRBV6-1

CDR3 DNA: TGCGCCAGCAGCCACGCCTTGGGACAGGCATATGGCTACACCTTC
CDR3 protein: CASSHALGQAYGYTF
clone size: -
J gene: TRBJ1-2
D gene: TRBD1
V gene: TRBV4-3

CDR3 DNA: TGTGCCACCGAGAACAGGGATCAAGAGACCCAGTACTTC
CDR3 protein: CATENRDQETQYF
clone size: -
J gene: TRBJ2-5
D gene: -
V gene: TRBV6-1

CDR3 DNA: TGTGCCAGTGGAGACAGGGCGGGGTACGAGCAGTACTTC
CDR3 protein: CASGDRAGYEQYF
clone size: few
J gene: TRBJ2-7
D gene: -
V gene: TRBV6-1

CDR3 DNA: TGTGCCAGTAAGGGACTAGCGGGGGAAGAGACCCAGTACTTC
CDR3 protein: CASKGLAGEETQYF
clone size: -
J gene: TRBJ2-5
D gene: TRBD2
V gene: TRBV19

CDR3 DNA: TGTGCCAGCAGTTTAATAGGGCGGCAGGACATCGCAACTAATGAAAAACTGTTTTTT
CDR3 protein: CASSLIGRQDIATNEKLFF
clone size: -
J gene: TRBJ1-4
D gene: -
V gene: TRBV27

CDR3 DNA: TGTGCCTGGGGGGACTACCAAGAGACCCAGTACTTC
CDR3 protein: CAWGDYQETQYF
clone size: once
J gene: TRBJ2-5
D gene: -
V gene: TRBV30

CDR3 DNA: TGTGCCAGCAGCATAGATATTAACTATGGCTACACCTTC
CDR3 protein: CASSIDINYGYTF
clone size: -
J gene: TRBJ1-2
D gene: -
V gene: TRBV2

CDR3 DNA: TGTGCCAGTAGTATAGAGCACGGACATACCTACGAGCAGTACTTC
CDR3 protein: CASSIEHGHTYEQYF
clone size: -
J gene: TRBJ2-7
D gene: -
V gene: TRBV19

CDR3 DNA: TGTGCCAGCAGTTTCGGGGACAGGGACTACGAGCAGTACTTC
CDR3 protein: CASSFGDRDYEQYF
clone size: -
J gene: TRBJ2-7
D gene: TRBD1
V gene: TRBV28

CDR3 DNA: TGTGCCAGCAGCAGATGGGGCCCTAATGAAAAACTGTTTTTT
CDR3 protein: CASSRWGPNEKLFF
clone size: -
J gene: TRBJ1-4
D gene: -
V gene: TRBV7-9